This T cell receptor beta chain is from a study of control samples from healthy donors and cancer patients. The trim removed 0 bases at V and 6 bases at J, leaving 4 bases unmatched. The CDR3 is 14 amino acids. Germline CDR1 reads SGHTA; CDR2 reads FQGNSA. Clones were sequenced by immunoSEQ multiplex PCR, and TCRdb holds only the in-frame ones, with some missing. The table has 110,000 to 150,000 clones, 90% to 95% seen once; the top ten hold approximately 14%. V is TRBV7-2 and J is TRBJ1-1; 7 positions agree with TRBD1. This sequence originates from a man in his sixties with colorectal cancer. Source material: PBMCs. CDR3 loop: CASSLAPGTAEAFF. For the CDR3, the DNA is TGTGCCAGCAGCTTAGCCCCTGGGACAGCTGAAGCTTTCTTT.